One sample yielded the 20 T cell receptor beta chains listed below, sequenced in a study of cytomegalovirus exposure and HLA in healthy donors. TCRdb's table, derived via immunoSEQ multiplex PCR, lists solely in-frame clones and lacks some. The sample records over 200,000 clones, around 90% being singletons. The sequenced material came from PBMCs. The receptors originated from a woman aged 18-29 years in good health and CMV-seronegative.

This chain's CDR3 is CASSEGMFGTGGNEQYV. Here the CDR3 DNA reads TGTGCCAGCAGTGAGGGAATGTTTGGGACAGGGGGCAACGAGCAGTACGTC. The gene calls are TRBV2 and TRBJ2-7; 12 bases match TRBD1. The CDR3 length is 17 residues. V was clipped by 3 bases and J by 5 bases; unmatched bases: 11. CDR1 SNHLY and CDR2 FYNNEI come from the germline V gene.

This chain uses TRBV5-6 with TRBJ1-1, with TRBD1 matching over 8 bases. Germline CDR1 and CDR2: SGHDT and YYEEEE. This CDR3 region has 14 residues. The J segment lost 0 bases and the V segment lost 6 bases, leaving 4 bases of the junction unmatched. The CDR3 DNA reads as TGTGCCAGCACCAGGGGACAGGTGAACACTGAAGCTTTCTTT. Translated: CASTRGQVNTEAFF.

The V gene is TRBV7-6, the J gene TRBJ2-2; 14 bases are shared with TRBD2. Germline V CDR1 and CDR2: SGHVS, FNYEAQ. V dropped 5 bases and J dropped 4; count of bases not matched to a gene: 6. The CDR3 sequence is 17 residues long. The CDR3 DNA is TGTGCCAGCAGCCCCTTCGGACTAGCGGGAGGCACCGGGGAGCTGTTTTTT. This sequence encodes CASSPFGLAGGTGELFF.

The chain's CDR3 is CASTQGQSYNEQFF. CDR3 bases: TGTGCCAGCACCCAGGGACAGTCCTACAATGAGCAGTTCTTC. V is TRBV2 and J is TRBJ2-1; TRBD1 agrees at 7 bases. Germline CDR1 SNHLY, CDR2 FYNNEI. Unmatched junction bases numbered 4, after V lost 7 bases and J lost 1 base. The CDR3 length is 14 residues.

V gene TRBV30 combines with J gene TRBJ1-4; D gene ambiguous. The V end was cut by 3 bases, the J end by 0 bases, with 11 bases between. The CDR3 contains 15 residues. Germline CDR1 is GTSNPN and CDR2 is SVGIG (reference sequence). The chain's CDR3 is CAWRAGLATNEKLFF. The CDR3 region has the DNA TGTGCCTGGAGGGCCGGACTTGCAACTAATGAAAAACTGTTTTTT.

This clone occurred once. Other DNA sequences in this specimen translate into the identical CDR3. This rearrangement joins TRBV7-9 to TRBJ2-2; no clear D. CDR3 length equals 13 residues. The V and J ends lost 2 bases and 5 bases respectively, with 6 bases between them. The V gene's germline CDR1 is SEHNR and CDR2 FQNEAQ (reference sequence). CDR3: CASSLSGTGELFF. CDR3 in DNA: TGTGCCAGCAGCTTATCGGGTACCGGGGAGCTGTTTTTT.

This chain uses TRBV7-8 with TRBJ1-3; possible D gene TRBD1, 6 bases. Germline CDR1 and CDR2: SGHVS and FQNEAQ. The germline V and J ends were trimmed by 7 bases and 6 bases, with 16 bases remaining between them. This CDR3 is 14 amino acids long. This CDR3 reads CASTRGIAENTIYF. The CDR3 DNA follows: TGTGCCAGCACAAGGGGGATTGCGGAAAACACCATATATTTT.

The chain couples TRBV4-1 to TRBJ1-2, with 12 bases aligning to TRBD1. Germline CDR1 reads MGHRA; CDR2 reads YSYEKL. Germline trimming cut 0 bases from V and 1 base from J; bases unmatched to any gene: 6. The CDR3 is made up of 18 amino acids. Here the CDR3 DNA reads TGCGCCAGCAGCCAAGATGAGGGACAGGGGGCGATTAACTATGGCTACACCTTC. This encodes CASSQDEGQGAINYGYTF.

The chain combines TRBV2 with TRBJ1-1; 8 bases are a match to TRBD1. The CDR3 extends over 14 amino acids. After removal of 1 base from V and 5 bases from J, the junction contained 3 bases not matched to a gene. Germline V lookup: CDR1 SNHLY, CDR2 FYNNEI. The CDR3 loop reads CASSEGTGRTEAFF. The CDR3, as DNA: TGTGCCAGCAGTGAAGGGACAGGGAGAACTGAAGCTTTCTTT.

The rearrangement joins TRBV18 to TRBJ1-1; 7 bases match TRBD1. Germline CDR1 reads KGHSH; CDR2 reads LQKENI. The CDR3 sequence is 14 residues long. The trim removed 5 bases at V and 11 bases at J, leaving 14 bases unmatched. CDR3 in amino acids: CASSMTGSVVAAFF. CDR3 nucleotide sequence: TGTGCCAGCTCAATGACAGGGTCGGTCGTTGCCGCTTTCTTT. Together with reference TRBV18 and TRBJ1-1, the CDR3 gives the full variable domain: NAGVMQNPRHLVRRRGQEARLRCSPMKGHSHVYWYRQLPEEGLKFMVYLQKENIIDESGMPKERFSAEFPKEGPSILRIQQVVRGDSAAYFCASSMTGSVVAAFFGQGTRLTVV.

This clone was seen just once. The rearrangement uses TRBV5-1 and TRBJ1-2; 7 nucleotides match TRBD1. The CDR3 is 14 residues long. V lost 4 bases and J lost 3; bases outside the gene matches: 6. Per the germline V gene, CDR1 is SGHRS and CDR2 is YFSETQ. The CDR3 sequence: CASSPDRVDYGYTF. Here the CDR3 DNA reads TGCGCCAGCAGCCCTGACAGGGTTGACTATGGCTACACCTTC.

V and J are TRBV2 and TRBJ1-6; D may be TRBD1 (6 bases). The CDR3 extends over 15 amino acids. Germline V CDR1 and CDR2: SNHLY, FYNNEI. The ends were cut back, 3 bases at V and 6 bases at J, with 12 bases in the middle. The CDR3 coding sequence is TGTGCCAGCAGTGAGAGGACAGTTCGTAATTCACCCCTCCACTTT. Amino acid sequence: CASSERTVRNSPLHF.

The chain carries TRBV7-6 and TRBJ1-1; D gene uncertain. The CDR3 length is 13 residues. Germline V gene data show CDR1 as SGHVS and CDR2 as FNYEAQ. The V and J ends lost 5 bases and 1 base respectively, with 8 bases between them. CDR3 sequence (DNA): TGTGCCAGCAGCCCCCTCAGGAACACTGAAGCTTTCTTT. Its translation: CASSPLRNTEAFF.

The CDR3 loop reads CASSLYVRASGNTIYF. The CDR3 nucleotides are TGTGCCAGCAGCTTATACGTCAGGGCCTCTGGAAACACCATATATTTT. This sequence joins TRBV7-9 and TRBJ1-3, with a weak D call TRBD1 (5 bases). The CDR3 has 16 residues. From germline, CDR1 is SEHNR and CDR2 FQNEAQ (reference sequence). V shed 2 bases and J shed 0 bases, with 11 bases lying between them.

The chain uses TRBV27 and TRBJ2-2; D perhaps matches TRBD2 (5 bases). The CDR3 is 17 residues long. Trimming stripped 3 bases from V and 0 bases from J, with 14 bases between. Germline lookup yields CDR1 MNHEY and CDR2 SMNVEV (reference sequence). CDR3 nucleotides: TGTGCCAGCAGTTTTTCGTCCCTAGCAGCGAACACCGGGGAGCTGTTTTTT. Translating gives CASSFSSLAANTGELFF.

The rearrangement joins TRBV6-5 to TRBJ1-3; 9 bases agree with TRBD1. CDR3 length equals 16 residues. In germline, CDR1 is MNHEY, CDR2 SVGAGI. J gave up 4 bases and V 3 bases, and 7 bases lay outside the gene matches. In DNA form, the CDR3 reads TGTGCCAGCAGTTATCTCCCGACAGGGGGAGGAAACACCATATATTTT. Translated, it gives CASSYLPTGGGNTIYF.

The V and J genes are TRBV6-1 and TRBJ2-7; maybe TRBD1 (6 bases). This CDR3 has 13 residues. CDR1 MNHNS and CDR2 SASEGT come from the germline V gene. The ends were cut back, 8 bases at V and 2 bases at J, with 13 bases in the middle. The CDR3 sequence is CASEGGRTYEQYV. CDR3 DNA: TGTGCCAGCGAAGGGGGTAGGACCTACGAGCAGTACGTC.

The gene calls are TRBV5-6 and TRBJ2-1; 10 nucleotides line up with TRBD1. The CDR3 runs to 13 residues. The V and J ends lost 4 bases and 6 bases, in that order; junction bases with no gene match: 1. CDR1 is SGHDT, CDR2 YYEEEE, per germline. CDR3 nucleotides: TGTGCCAGCAGCCGACAGGGGGCCAATGAGCAGTTCTTC. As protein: CASSRQGANEQFF.

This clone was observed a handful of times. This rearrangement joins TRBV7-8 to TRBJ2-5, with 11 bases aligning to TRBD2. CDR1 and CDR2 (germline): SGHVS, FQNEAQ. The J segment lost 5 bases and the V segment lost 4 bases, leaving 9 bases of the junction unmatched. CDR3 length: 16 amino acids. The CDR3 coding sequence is TGTGCCAGCAGCTGGACCTATAGCGGGGGGGCTGAGACCCAGTACTTC. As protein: CASSWTYSGGAETQYF.

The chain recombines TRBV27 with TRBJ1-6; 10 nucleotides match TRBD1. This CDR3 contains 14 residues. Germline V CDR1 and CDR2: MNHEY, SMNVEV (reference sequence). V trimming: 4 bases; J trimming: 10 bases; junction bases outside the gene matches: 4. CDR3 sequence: CASSYGTGASPLHF. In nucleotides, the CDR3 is TGTGCCAGCAGTTATGGGACAGGGGCCTCACCCCTCCACTTT.